The sequence of this TCR beta chain was determined in a study of cytomegalovirus exposure and HLA in healthy donors. The PCR ran on 60 Vbeta and 13 Jbeta primers. Clones were read by immunoSEQ multiplex PCR, and TCRdb kept only the in-frame ones, dropping some. Of 200,000 or so clones listed, approximately 80% were seen once; the top ten hold less than 6%. This CDR3 has 10 residues. V lost 3 bases, J lost 16 bases, and 6 bases stayed unmatched. Germline values: CDR1 DFQATT, CDR2 SNEGSKA (reference sequence). The genes are TRBV20-1 and TRBJ2-1; 7 bases agree with TRBD2. The material sequenced was PBMCs. The sequence was collected from a woman aged 25 to 45 in good health and CMV-seropositive. The CDR3 spells CSASREEDFF. The CDR3 bases are TGCAGTGCTAGCCGGGAGGAGGATTTCTTC.